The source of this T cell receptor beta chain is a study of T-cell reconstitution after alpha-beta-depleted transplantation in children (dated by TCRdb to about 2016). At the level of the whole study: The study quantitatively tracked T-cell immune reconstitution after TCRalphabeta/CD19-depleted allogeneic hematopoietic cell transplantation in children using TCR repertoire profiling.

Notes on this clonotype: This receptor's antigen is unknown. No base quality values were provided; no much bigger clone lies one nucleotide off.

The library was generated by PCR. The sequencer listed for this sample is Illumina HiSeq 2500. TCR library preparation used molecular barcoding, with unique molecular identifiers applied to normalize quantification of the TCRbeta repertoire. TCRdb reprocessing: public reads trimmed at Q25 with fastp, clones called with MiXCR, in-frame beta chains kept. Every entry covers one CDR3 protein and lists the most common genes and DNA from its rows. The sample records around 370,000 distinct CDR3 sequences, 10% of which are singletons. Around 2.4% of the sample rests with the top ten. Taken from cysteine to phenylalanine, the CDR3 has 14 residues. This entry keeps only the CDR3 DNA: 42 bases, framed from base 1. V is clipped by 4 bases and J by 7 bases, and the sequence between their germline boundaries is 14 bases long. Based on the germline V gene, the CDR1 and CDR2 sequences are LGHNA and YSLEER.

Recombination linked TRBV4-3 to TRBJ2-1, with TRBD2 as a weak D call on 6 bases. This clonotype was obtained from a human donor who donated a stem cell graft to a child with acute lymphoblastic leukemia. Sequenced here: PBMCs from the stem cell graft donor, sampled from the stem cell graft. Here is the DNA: TGCGCCAGCAGCCCAGATAGCGGATTAAATGAGCAGTTCTTC. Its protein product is CASSPDSGLNEQFF.